What follows is one T cell receptor beta chain and its context. Its specific antigen is unknown. The input lacks base qualities; no much larger clone sits a single base away. Based on the germline V gene, the CDR1 and CDR2 sequences are SQVTM and ANQGSEA. V gives up 4 bases and J gives up 8 bases, and the segment between their germline ends measures 9 bases. The CDR3 runs 11 residues from the cysteine to the phenylalanine. The entry retains the CDR3 DNA only, 33 bases that are in frame from base 1. The data are from a study of CD8+ T cells in alopecia areata (dated by TCRdb to the late 2010s). Background for the entire study: Treated patients were enrolled in an open-label pilot trial of oral tofacitinib at 5 to 10 mg twice daily for moderate-to-severe alopecia areata. Scalp clonality was compared across normal scalp (n=4), patchy alopecia areata scalp (n=8), and alopecia totalis/universalis scalp (n=8). TCRbeta CDR3 regions were amplified by immunoSEQ multiplex PCR with 35 Vbeta forward and 13 Jbeta reverse primers. RNA was extracted with the PAXgene miRNA kit for fixed scalp, the miRNeasy kit for PBMCs, and the RNeasy kit for mouse skin. Tofacitinib was administered for 6 to 18 months, and 6 months of follow-up off drug were then conducted to assess delayed response and recurrence. Scalp tissue and sorted CD4+ and CD8+ peripheral blood T cells from patchy and totalis/universalis alopecia areata patients and from healthy controls were covered by human TCRbeta sequencing. To study T cell clonal expansion in alopecia areata, the researchers applied high-throughput TCRbeta sequencing to both the C3H/HeJ mouse model and human patients. Biopsies were taken from tofacitinib-treated patients at baseline and again at 4 and 24 weeks into treatment, and several of those patients also had a later scalp biopsy. In treated patients, disease severity was measured using the SALT score, which gives the percentage of scalp surface area affected. Points the paper makes about the study in general: Higher clonality and more expanded CD8+ clones were observed in lesional scalp than in normal scalp, particularly in alopecia totalis/universalis, a finding suggestive of antigenic drive. During tofacitinib treatment, many expanded lesional clones remained in scalp and blood, and this persistence may partly explain relapse after treatment is stopped. Tofacitinib significantly lowered scalp clonality and the number of expanded CD8+ clones among the top 100 scalp clones. Shared TCR sequences between patients were less evident than in mice, which may be partly attributable to HLA diversity in the patient population. Resident alphabeta T cells in normal human skin are also sequenced, complicating scalp TCR repertoire analysis, unlike mouse skin dominated by gammadelta T cells. Because the treated cohort was small and had only one nonresponder, larger studies are needed to examine links between baseline CD8+ expansion and response.

What the time point label conveys for this sample: roughly 26 weeks on oral tofacitinib. The sample's treatment or condition label is to be understood as: oral pan-JAK inhibitor, 5-10 mg twice daily. Lesional scalp punch biopsies and peripheral blood were obtained from alopecia areata patients. After PBMCs were isolated by density centrifugation and stained for CD3, CD4 and CD8, a FACSAria was used to sort CD4+ and CD8+ T cells. Library prep was done by the immunoSEQ multiplex PCR assay. RNA was extracted from all samples and reverse transcribed into cDNA as template for TCR sequencing. SuperScript III was used for first-strand cDNA synthesis, primed with a 2:1 mix of oligo-dT and random hexamers. A synthetic immune receptor repertoire was used to assess amplification bias, and residual bias was removed computationally. In the paper's pipeline: Raw reads were preprocessed for error removal, and CDR3 was defined according to IMGT conventions as running from the conserved cysteine to phenylalanine. Clonality was computed by normalizing Shannon entropy by log2 of the number of productive unique TCRs and subtracting the result from 1. CD4 or CD8 identity of scalp clones was inferred by cross-referencing scalp TCRbeta sequences with sorted blood CD4 and CD8 repertoires. TCRdb took this table from immuneACCESS and kept in-frame rearrangements with V and J called. Such tables lack part of the clones; where checked against another copy, unresolved V genes explain under half of the gap, and the rest is unexplained. D and trimming were read from the DNA, whereas the V and J calls and clone size are those reported in that table. This sample has under 350,000 clones in its table, and about 62% of those were observed once. The ten largest clones add up to over 1.5% of the sample.

The rearrangement joined TRBV29-1 to TRBJ2-1; the D segment could be TRBD2, given 5 matching bases. The sequencing here drew on CD4+ T cells sorted from blood, taken at week 24, from a patient treated with tofacitinib. This clonotype originated in a human donor with alopecia areata. The DNA is TGCAGCGTTGGGCCCGGGGATGAGCAGTTCTTC. Its translation is CSVGPGDEQFF.